Presented here are 25 T cell receptor beta chains from one specimen sequenced in a study of blood T cells in healthy people across ages. Alongside a J-beta primer mix, a sample-barcoded 5' primer served in a second PCR lasting roughly 7 to 11 cycles. TCRdb itself ran the 5' RACE reads through MiXCR, one entry per CDR3 protein. The table lists fewer than 1,000,000 distinct CDR3 sequences, about 42% of them singletons. The sequencing input was blood. The receptors originated from a man older than 75 in good health.

This rearrangement joins TRBV2 to TRBJ2-2; 7 nucleotides match TRBD2. Germline V lookup: CDR1 SNHLY, CDR2 FYNNEI. This CDR3 spans 14 amino acids. V dropped 4 bases and J dropped 6; count of bases not matched to a gene: 5. Here the CDR3 reads CASSVREPAGELFF. Written as DNA, the CDR3 is TGTGCCAGCAGTGTGCGGGAGCCAGCCGGGGAGCTGTTTTTT.

The chain links TRBV7-9 to TRBJ2-3; tentatively, D is TRBD2 (5 bases). This CDR3 spans 16 amino acids. Trimming left V 3 bases short and J 4 bases short, with 17 bases between. CDR1 is SEHNR, CDR2 FQNEAQ, per germline (reference sequence). CDR3 amino acids: CASSFGRGRYADTQYF. The CDR3 nucleotides read TGTGCCAGCAGCTTTGGCAGAGGGCGGTACGCAGATACGCAGTATTTT.

This clonotype was counted between two and nine times. The rearrangement links TRBV25-1 to TRBJ2-4; TRBD1 matches 8 bases. The V segment lost 5 bases and the J segment 5 bases; nucleotides outside the gene matches: 8. CDR1 is MGHDK, CDR2 SYGVNS, per germline. There are 15 residues in the CDR3. For the CDR3, the DNA is TGTGCCAGCAGTTTCAGACAGGGGCTCCAAAACATTCAGTACTTC. As protein: CASSFRQGLQNIQYF.

Turning to this clonotype: This may be a read error, as it is one base from a much larger clone. The chain recombines TRBV12-3 or TRBV12-4 with TRBJ2-7, with 10 bases fitting TRBD2. Trimming at V came to 2 bases and at J to 7 bases, leaving 8 bases not matched to a gene. The CDR3 consists of 15 residues. The CDR3: CASSLWASGSAEQYF. CDR3 coding DNA: TGTGCCAGCAGTTTATGGGCTAGCGGGAGTGCTGAGCAGTACTTC.

This clonotype was seen a few times. The chain carries TRBV7-9 and TRBJ2-1; 9 bases map to TRBD1. Trimming cost V 4 bases and J 5 bases; bases outside gene matches: 12. CDR3 size: 17 residues. The germline V gene encodes CDR1 SEHNR and CDR2 FQNEAQ (reference sequence). CDR3 sequence: CASSSLPTGGSDNEQFF. CDR3 in DNA: TGTGCCAGCAGCTCCCTACCTACAGGGGGCTCGGACAATGAGCAGTTCTTC.

The chain carries TRBV5-1 and TRBJ2-6, with a tentative D call TRBD2 (6 bases). Trimming cost V 4 bases and J 1 base, with 12 bases left between them. The CDR3 length is 16 residues. The germline V gene encodes CDR1 SGHRS and CDR2 YFSETQ. The CDR3 coding sequence is TGCGCCAGCAGCCCGACGGGAGAATCTGGGGCCAACGTCCTGACTTTC. Its translation: CASSPTGESGANVLTF.

The chain carries TRBV4-3 and TRBJ2-6, with D perhaps matching TRBD2 (5 bases). Germline CDR1 and CDR2: LGHNA and YSLEER. The CDR3 is made up of 17 amino acids. Deletions cut 4 bases from V and 0 bases from J, with 13 bases between. As DNA, the CDR3 is TGCGCCAGCAGCCGCGGAGGACGGAACTCTGGGGCCAACGTCCTGACTTTC. It encodes CASSRGGRNSGANVLTF.

The chain combines TRBV24-1 with TRBJ2-1; 8 nucleotides agree with TRBD2. The CDR3 is 16 residues long. Germline CDR1 and CDR2: KGHDR and SFDVKD. J was trimmed by 3 bases and V by 4 bases; bases with no gene match: 7. The DNA for the CDR3 is TGTGCCACCAGTGAGGCCCATAGCGGGATCTACAATGAGCAGTTCTTC. The encoded protein is CATSEAHSGIYNEQFF.

The rearrangement links TRBV12-3 or TRBV12-4 to TRBJ1-1; 7 nucleotides line up with TRBD1. V dropped 0 bases and J dropped 6; count of bases not matched to a gene: 10. There are 16 residues in the CDR3. The chain's CDR3 is CASSLAGGRQGAEAFF. For the CDR3, the DNA is TGTGCCAGCAGTTTAGCGGGGGGCAGGCAGGGGGCTGAAGCTTTCTTT.

This chain joins TRBV20-1 and TRBJ1-2; the match to TRBD1 covers 8 bases. This CDR3 spans 13 amino acids. Unmatched junction bases numbered 6, after V lost 4 bases and J lost 5 bases. Germline lookup yields CDR1 DFQATT and CDR2 SNEGSKA (reference sequence). Here the CDR3 DNA reads TGCAGTGCTATTCGGACAGGGCCGTATGGCTACACCTTC. It encodes CSAIRTGPYGYTF.

This clonotype was recorded a few times. V and J are TRBV19 and TRBJ2-1; D is ambiguous. The CDR3 length is 13 residues. Trimming removed 1 base at V and 5 bases at J, with 6 bases between. The germline V gene has CDR1 LNHDA and CDR2 SQIVND (reference sequence). The CDR3: CASSIGQNNEQFF. The CDR3 nucleotides are TGTGCCAGTAGTATAGGCCAGAACAATGAGCAGTTCTTC.

The chain combines TRBV24-1 with TRBJ2-1, with 10 bases fitting TRBD2. There are 14 residues in the CDR3. Germline V gives CDR1 KGHDR, CDR2 SFDVKD. The junction had 4 bases not matched to a gene; V was cut back by 3 bases and J by 9 bases. Written as DNA, the CDR3 is TGTGCCACCAGTGATAGCGGGAGGGAAGGTGAGCAGTTCTTC. This codes for CATSDSGREGEQFF.

DNA of the CDR3: TGCAGTGCTCCGGGACTAGCGGGAGGGATTCACAATGAGCAGTTCTTC. It is translated as CSAPGLAGGIHNEQFF. V and J are TRBV20-1 and TRBJ2-1; TRBD2 agrees at 16 bases. J gave up 5 bases and V 5 bases, and 6 bases lay outside the gene matches. This CDR3 region has 16 residues. From germline, CDR1 is DFQATT and CDR2 SNEGSKA (reference sequence).

This clonotype was found many times. The CDR3 spells CSARDIADPSISYEQYF. CDR3 coding DNA: TGCAGTGCTAGAGATATAGCGGACCCATCAATATCCTACGAGCAGTACTTC. The chain links TRBV20-1 to TRBJ2-7, with a tentative D call TRBD2 (6 bases). Germline CDR1 and CDR2: DFQATT and SNEGSKA (reference sequence). V was cut by 0 bases and J by 1 base, with 19 bases left in between. The CDR3 spans 17 residues.

This chain links TRBV7-2 with TRBJ2-1; D gene uncertain. The V end was cut by 4 bases, the J end by 3 bases, with 7 bases between. This CDR3 comprises 13 residues. CDR1 and CDR2 (germline): SGHTA, FQGNSA. The CDR3 protein is CASSSWVYNEQFF. The DNA of the CDR3 is TGTGCCAGCAGCTCCTGGGTCTACAATGAGCAGTTCTTC.

The chain uses TRBV6-6 and TRBJ2-3; D assignment may be TRBD1 or TRBD2 (7 bases each). Germline assignment: CDR1 MNHNY and CDR2 SVGAGI (reference sequence). The CDR3 spans 15 residues. Trimming left V 5 bases short and J 4 bases short, with 16 bases between. CDR3 sequence (DNA): TGTGCCAGCAGTCGACCAGGGAGGGGGCCAGATACGCAGTATTTT. Its protein product is CASSRPGRGPDTQYF.

This clonotype was counted at least ten times. This chain connects TRBV2 to TRBJ2-7; D is ambiguous. The CDR3 consists of 12 residues. V lost 4 bases and J 4 bases, leaving 8 bases between the germline ends. Germline V CDR1 and CDR2: SNHLY, FYNNEI. The CDR3 DNA reads as TGTGCCAGCAGTGTTTATGGTTACGAGCAGTACTTC. Translation gives CASSVYGYEQYF.

The chain couples TRBV29-1 to TRBJ2-7, with no clear D. This CDR3 region has 13 residues. CDR1 is SQVTM and CDR2 is ANQGSEA in the germline V gene. Trimming removed 1 base from V and 6 bases from J, with 13 bases in between. CDR3 in amino acids: CSVEVSRVGEQYF. The CDR3 DNA reads TGCAGCGTTGAAGTATCTCGGGTCGGCGAGCAGTACTTC.

The chain combines TRBV27 with TRBJ2-1; 11 bases align to TRBD1. Germline V CDR1 and CDR2: MNHEY, SMNVEV (reference sequence). This CDR3 has 15 residues. With V trimmed by 5 bases and J by 2 bases, 2 bases remained unmatched. CDR3 sequence reads: CASSRDRGTYNEQFF. The CDR3 DNA reads as TGTGCCAGCAGTCGGGACAGGGGGACCTACAATGAGCAGTTCTTC.

This clonotype was seen only a few times. This rearrangement joins TRBV5-5 to TRBJ2-1; a weak D match, TRBD1 (5 bases). V lost 4 bases to trimming and J lost 5 bases, with 16 bases between them. Germline CDR1 and CDR2: SGHKS and YYEKEE (reference sequence). This CDR3 contains 15 residues. DNA of the CDR3: TGTGCCAGCAGCGGTAGGGGTAGCTTCAACAATGAGCAGTTCTTC. As protein: CASSGRGSFNNEQFF.

This clonotype was seen a handful of times. The chain couples TRBV29-1 to TRBJ2-6; possibly TRBD1 for D (5 bases). Germline V gene sequence: CDR1 SQVTM, CDR2 ANQGSEA. Trimming took 1 base from V and 1 from J, leaving 8 bases between them. The CDR3 covers 15 residues. CDR3 region: CSVEGQGSGANVLTF. In DNA, the CDR3 is TGCAGCGTTGAAGGCCAGGGTTCTGGGGCCAACGTCCTGACTTTC.

This clonotype was recorded many times. The V and J genes are TRBV20-1 and TRBJ2-7; no clear D gene. V lost 3 bases and J lost 4, with 10 bases in between. Germline CDR1 and CDR2: DFQATT and SNEGSKA (reference sequence). This CDR3 is 12 amino acids long. This CDR3 reads CSASVSGYEQYF. The CDR3 nucleotides read TGCAGTGCTAGTGTATCTGGGTACGAGCAGTACTTC.

J is TRBJ2-3 and V is TRBV29-1, with a tentative D call TRBD2 (5 bases). The CDR3 runs 11 residues. In germline, CDR1 is SQVTM, CDR2 ANQGSEA. V was pared by 0 bases and J by 8 bases, with 6 bases between. The CDR3 sequence: CSVEERGTQYF. The CDR3, as DNA: TGCAGCGTTGAAGAACGGGGTACGCAGTATTTT.

As concerns this clonotype: This may arise from a read error, as a much more abundant clone is one base away. This chain joins TRBV29-1 and TRBJ2-1; D remains unclear. CDR1 and CDR2 (germline): SQVTM, ANQGSEA. The CDR3 spans 12 residues. DNA of the CDR3: TGCAGCGCTAAGGCCTCCTACAATAAGCAGTTCTTC. Translation: CSAKASYNKQFF.

Worth noting for this clonotype: A much larger clone is a single base away; this may be a read error. The gene calls are TRBV7-9 and TRBJ2-4; 8 bases agree with TRBD2. The DNA matches TRBJ2-7 better at its end, which makes the J call doubtful. Germline V lookup: CDR1 SEHNR, CDR2 FQNEAQ (reference sequence). This CDR3 spans 12 amino acids. Here the CDR3 reads CSSGRASYEQYF. In nucleotides, the CDR3 is TGTTCCAGCGGGAGAGCGTCCTACGAGCAGTACTTC.